The next 11 T cell receptor beta chains were all read from a single sample in a study of tumor T cells in aggressive B-cell lymphoma. Method: immunoSEQ multiplex PCR; TCRdb's copy keeps in-frame clones and lacks some. The repertoire consists of some 2,200 clones, with 70% to 90% occurring once and the leading ten covering under 15%. Sequencing was carried out using tumor tissue. The receptors here all came from an adult with diffuse large B cell lymphoma.

This chain connects TRBV7-3 to TRBJ2-2, with D unresolved. The germline V gene encodes CDR1 SGHTA and CDR2 FQGTGA. The CDR3 extends over 15 amino acids. Trimming stripped 4 bases from V and 5 bases from J, with 14 bases between. Written as DNA, the CDR3 is TGTGCCAGCAGCTCCGCGCTGCGAGATACCGGGGAGCTGTTTTTT. Protein: CASSSALRDTGELFF. The whole variable domain, remainder taken from reference TRBV7-3 and TRBJ2-2, is GAGVSQTPSNKVTEKGKYVELRCDPISGHTALYWYRQSLGQGPEFLIYFQGTGAADDSGLPNDRFFAVRPEGSVSTLKIQRTERGDSAVYLCASSSALRDTGELFFGEGSRLTVL.

The V gene is TRBV9, the J gene TRBJ2-1; TRBD2 is a possible D gene (7 bases). The CDR3 is made up of 15 amino acids. CDR1 is SGDLS, CDR2 YYNGEE, per germline. Trimming left V 4 bases short and J 8 bases short, with 19 bases between. The chain's CDR3 is CASSQGGRADDEQFF. CDR3 coding DNA: TGTGCCAGCAGCCAAGGGGGGAGGGCCGACGATGAGCAGTTCTTC. The entire variable domain, with the rest obtained from reference TRBV9 and TRBJ2-1, is as follows: DSGVTQTPKHLITATGQRVTLRCSPRSGDLSVYWYQQSLDQGLQFLIQYYNGEERAKGNILERFSAQQFPDLHSELNLSSLELGDSALYFCASSQGGRADDEQFFGPGTRLTVL.

The chain employs TRBV7-2 and TRBJ2-3; 16 positions match TRBD2. The V segment lost 3 bases and the J segment 0 bases; nucleotides outside the gene matches: 3. CDR1 and CDR2 from the germline V gene are SGHTA and FQGNSA. The CDR3 length is 18 residues. In nucleotides, the CDR3 is TGTGCCAGCAGCTTGGGACTAGCGGGGGGGCTGAGCACAGATACGCAGTATTTT. Translating gives CASSLGLAGGLSTDTQYF. The full variable domain, its missing parts supplied by reference TRBV7-2 and TRBJ2-3, is GAGVSQSPSNKVTEKGKDVELRCDPISGHTALYWYRQSLGQGLEFLIYFQGNSAPDKSGLPSDRFSAERTGGSVSTLTIQRTQQEDSAVYLCASSLGLAGGLSTDTQYFGPGTRLTVL.

DNA for the CDR3: TGTGCCAGCAGCGGTGCTAGCGGGGTGACCTACGAGCAGTACTTC. It translates to CASSGASGVTYEQYF. V usage is TRBV5-4 and J usage is TRBJ2-7, with TRBD2 matching 9 bases. Trimming took 4 bases from V and 2 from J; bases not matched to a gene: 7. Germline assignment: CDR1 SGHNT and CDR2 YYREEE (reference sequence). The CDR3 has 15 amino acids.

This sequence joins TRBV28 and TRBJ2-5; 14 bases fit TRBD2. J gave up 4 bases and V 4 bases, and 5 bases lay outside the gene matches. This CDR3 has 16 amino acids. CDR1 and CDR2 from the germline V gene are MDHEN and SYDVKM. The CDR3 loop is CASSSRTSGRRETQYF. The CDR3 nucleotides are TGTGCCAGCAGTTCTAGGACTAGCGGGAGGCGAGAGACCCAGTACTTC.

This chain links TRBV5-4 with TRBJ2-5; TRBD2 agrees at 9 bases. The CDR3 sequence is 16 residues long. The junction had 6 bases not matched to a gene; V was cut back by 1 base and J by 2 bases. Germline CDR1 reads SGHNT; CDR2 reads YYREEE (reference sequence). Here the CDR3 reads CASSLSGSGSQETQYF. The DNA of the CDR3 is TGTGCCAGCAGCTTGTCGGGTAGCGGGAGTCAAGAGACCCAGTACTTC.

The rearrangement uses TRBV4-3 and TRBJ2-3, with TRBD2 matching 16 bases. CDR3 length equals 16 residues. V was clipped by 4 bases and J by 6 bases; unmatched bases: 4. The germline V gene encodes CDR1 LGHNA and CDR2 YSLEER. The chain's CDR3 is CASSPGTSGGADTQYF. The CDR3 region has the DNA TGCGCCAGCAGCCCCGGGACTAGCGGGGGGGCGGATACGCAGTATTTT.

The J gene is TRBJ2-4, the V gene TRBV28, with TRBD2 identical over 9 bases. This CDR3 spans 18 amino acids. The germline CDR1 and CDR2 sequences are MDHEN and SYDVKM. V was pared by 4 bases and J by 1 base, with 11 bases of the junction left unmatched. The CDR3 DNA reads TGTGCCAGCAGTTCGAGGGCTAGCGGGATCGGGGCCAAAAACATTCAGTACTTC. Translating gives CASSSRASGIGAKNIQYF.

This chain joins TRBV5-4 and TRBJ2-1; 11 positions match TRBD2. V was pared by 2 bases and J by 8 bases, with 6 bases of the junction left unmatched. Germline loops: CDR1 SGHNT, CDR2 YYREEE (reference sequence). There are 15 residues in the CDR3. The CDR3 is CASSFHSGGAYEQFF. As DNA, the CDR3 is TGTGCCAGCAGCTTCCATAGCGGGGGGGCTTATGAGCAGTTCTTC.

A single count supports this clone. J is TRBJ2-1 and V is TRBV5-1, with 14 bases fitting TRBD2. The CDR3 spans 18 residues. The germline gives CDR1 SGHRS, CDR2 YFSETQ. J was trimmed by 4 bases and V by 7 bases; bases with no gene match: 13. DNA for the CDR3: TGCGCCAGCGGGTCCGGGACTAGCGGGAGTGTTAGGTACAATGAGCAGTTCTTC. It specifies CASGSGTSGSVRYNEQFF.

This clone was observed once. CDR3 loop: CASSLRDRGRGSPLHF. CDR3 DNA sequence: TGTGCCAGCAGCTTGCGGGACAGGGGGCGAGGTTCACCCCTCCACTTT. The chain is built from TRBV21-1 and TRBJ1-6; TRBD1, the D gene given by the table, was not confirmed from the DNA. TRBV21-1 is a pseudogene. The CDR3 consists of 16 residues.